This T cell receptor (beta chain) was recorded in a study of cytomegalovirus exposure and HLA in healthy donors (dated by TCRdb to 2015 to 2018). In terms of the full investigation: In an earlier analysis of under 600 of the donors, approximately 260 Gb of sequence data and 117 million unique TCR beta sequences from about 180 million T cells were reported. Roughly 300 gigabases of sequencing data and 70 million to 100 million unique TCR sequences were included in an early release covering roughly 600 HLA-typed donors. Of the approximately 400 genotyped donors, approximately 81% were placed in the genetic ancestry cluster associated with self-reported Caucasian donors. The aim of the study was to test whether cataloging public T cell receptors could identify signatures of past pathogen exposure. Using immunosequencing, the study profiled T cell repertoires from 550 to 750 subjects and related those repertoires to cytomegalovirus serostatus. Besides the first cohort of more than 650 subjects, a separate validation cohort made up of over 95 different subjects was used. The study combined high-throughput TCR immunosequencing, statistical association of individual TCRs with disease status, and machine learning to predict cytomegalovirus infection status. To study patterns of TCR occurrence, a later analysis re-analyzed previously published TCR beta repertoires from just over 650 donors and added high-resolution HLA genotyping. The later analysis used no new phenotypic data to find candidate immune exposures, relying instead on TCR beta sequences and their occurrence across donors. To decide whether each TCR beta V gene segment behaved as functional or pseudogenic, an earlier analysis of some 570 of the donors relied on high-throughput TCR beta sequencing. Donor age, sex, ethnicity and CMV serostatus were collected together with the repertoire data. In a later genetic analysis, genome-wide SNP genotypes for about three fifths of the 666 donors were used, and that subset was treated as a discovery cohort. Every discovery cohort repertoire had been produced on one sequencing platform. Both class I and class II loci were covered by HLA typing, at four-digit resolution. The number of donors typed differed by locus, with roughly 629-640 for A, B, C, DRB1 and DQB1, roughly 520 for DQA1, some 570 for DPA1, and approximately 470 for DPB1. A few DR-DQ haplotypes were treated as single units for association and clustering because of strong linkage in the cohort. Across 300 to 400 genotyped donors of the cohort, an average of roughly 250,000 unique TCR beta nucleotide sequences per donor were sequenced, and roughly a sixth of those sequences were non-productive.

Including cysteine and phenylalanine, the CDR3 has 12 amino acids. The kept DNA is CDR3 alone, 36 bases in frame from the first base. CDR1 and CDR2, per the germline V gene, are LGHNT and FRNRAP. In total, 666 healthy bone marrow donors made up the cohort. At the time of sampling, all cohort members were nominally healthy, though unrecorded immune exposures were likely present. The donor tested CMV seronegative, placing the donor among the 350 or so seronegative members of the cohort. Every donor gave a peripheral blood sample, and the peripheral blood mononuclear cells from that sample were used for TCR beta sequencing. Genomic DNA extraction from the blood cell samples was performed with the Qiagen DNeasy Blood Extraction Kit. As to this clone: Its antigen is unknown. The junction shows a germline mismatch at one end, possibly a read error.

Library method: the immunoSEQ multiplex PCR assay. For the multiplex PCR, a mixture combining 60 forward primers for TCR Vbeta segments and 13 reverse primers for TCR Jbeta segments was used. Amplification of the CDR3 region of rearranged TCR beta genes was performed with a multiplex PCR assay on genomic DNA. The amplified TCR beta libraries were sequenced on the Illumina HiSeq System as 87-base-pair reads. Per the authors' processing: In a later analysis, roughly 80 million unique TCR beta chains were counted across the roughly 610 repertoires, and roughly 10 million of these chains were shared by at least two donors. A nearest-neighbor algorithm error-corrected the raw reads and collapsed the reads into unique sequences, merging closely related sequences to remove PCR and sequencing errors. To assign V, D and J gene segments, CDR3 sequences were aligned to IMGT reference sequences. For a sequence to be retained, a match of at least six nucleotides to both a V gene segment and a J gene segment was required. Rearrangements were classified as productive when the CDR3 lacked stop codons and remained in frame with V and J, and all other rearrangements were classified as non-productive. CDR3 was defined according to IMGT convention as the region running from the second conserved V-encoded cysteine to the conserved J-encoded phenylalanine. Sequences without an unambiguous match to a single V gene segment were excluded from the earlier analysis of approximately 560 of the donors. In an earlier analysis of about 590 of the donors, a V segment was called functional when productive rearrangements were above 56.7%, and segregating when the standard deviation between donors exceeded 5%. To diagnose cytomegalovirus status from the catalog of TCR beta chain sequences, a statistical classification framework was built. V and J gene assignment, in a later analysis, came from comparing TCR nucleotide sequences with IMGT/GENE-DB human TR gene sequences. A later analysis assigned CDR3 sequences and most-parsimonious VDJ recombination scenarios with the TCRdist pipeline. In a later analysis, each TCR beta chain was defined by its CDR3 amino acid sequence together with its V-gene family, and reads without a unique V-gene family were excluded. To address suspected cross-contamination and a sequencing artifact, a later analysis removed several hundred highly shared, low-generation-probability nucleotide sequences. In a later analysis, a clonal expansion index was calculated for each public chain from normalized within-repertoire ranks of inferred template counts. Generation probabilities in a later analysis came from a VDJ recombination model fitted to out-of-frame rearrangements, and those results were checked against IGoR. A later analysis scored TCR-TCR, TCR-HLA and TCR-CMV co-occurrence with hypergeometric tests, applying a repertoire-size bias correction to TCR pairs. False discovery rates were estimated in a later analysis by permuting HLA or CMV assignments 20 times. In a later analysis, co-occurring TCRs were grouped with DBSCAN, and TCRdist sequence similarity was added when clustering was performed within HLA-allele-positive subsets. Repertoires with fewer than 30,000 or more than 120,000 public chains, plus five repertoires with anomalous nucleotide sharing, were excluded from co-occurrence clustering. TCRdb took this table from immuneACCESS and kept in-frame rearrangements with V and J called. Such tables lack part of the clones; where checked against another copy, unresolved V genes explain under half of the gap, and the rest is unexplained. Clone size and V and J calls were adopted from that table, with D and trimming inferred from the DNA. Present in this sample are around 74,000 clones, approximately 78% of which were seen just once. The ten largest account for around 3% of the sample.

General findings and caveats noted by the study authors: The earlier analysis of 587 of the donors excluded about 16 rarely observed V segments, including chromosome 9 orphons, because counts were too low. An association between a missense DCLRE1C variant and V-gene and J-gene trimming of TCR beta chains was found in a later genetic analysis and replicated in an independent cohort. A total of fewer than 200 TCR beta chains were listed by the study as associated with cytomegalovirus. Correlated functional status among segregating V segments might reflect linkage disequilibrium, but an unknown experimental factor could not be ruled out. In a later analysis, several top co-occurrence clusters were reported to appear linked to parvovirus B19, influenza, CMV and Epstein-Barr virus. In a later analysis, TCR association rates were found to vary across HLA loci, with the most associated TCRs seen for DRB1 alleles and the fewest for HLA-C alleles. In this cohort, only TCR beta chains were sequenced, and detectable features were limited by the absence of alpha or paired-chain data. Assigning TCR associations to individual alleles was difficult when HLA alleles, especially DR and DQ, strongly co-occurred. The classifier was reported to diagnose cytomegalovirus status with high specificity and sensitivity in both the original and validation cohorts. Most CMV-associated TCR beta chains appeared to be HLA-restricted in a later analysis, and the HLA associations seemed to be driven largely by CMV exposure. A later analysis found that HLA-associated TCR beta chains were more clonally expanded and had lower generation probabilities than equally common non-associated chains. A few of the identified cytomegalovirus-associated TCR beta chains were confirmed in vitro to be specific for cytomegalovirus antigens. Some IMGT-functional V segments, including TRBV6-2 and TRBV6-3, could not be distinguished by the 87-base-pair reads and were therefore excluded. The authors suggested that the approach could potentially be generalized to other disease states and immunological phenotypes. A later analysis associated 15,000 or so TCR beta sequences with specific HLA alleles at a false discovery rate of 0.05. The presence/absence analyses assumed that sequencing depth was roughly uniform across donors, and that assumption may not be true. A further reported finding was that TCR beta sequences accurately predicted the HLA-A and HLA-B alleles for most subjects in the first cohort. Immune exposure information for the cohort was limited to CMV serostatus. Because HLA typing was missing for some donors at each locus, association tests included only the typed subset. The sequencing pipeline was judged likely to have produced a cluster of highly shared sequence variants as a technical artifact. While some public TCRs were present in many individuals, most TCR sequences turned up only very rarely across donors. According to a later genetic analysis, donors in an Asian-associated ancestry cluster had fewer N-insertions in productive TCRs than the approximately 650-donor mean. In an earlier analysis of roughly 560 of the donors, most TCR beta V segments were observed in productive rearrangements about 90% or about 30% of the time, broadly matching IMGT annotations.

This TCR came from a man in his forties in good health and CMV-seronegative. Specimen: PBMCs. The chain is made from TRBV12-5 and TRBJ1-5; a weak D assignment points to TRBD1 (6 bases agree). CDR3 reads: CASGLAGGAVDF. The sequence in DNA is TGTGCTAGTGGTTTGGCCGGGGGGGCGGTAGATTTT.